This TCR beta chain originates from a study of regulatory T cells in long-lasting Graves disease. Study findings and constraints: Persistent Graves' patients had lower TCR diversity than newly diagnosed ones. Investigators studied peripheral blood only, not thyroid tissue. Persistent patients had more shared public clonotypes (roughly 2,500) than new patients (roughly 970).

As concerns this clonotype: Its antigen remains unidentified.

The sample's time point: newly diagnosed GD, antithyroid drugs for less than 3 months. There was RNA extracted from PBMCs, and the TCR library was made from it. Graves' disease diagnosis followed American Thyroid Association guidelines. TCR beta libraries were built with iRepertoire HTBI primers and Arm-PCR of CDR3 regions. TCRdb reanalysed the multiplex PCR reads using MiXCR and keeps one entry per CDR3 protein. This sample yields 320,000 or so distinct CDR3 sequences, of which 18% are seen a single time; around 37% belongs to the top ten. The CDR3 runs 15 residues. Germline CDR1 reads MNHNS; CDR2 reads SASEGT. Trimming removed 2 bases at V and 3 bases at J, with 11 bases between.

This sequence joins TRBV6-1 and TRBJ1-5; D is ambiguous. The starting material was peripheral blood mononuclear cells (PBMCs), obtained at new diagnosis, from a patient treated with antithyroid drugs. The sequence derives from a female donor with Graves disease. CDR3 bases: TGTGCCAGCAGTGAATTTGGCAGATACAATCAGCCCCAGCATTTT. The encoded protein is CASSEFGRYNQPQHF.